Sequencing of this T cell receptor beta chain was carried out in a study of molecular identifiers for immune sequencing clone quantification. In TCRdb, the PCR reads were re-called with MiXCR into one record per CDR3 protein. Among about 100,000 distinct CDR3 sequences listed, over 30% were seen once. Germline-derived CDR1 and CDR2 are SQVTM and ANQGSEA. The CDR3 runs 17 residues. Notes on this clonotype: This clone may be a read error of a much larger clone one base away.

Sorted naive CD8 T cells were those defined as CD8+CD4-CCR7+CD45RA+. The TCR originated in a human donor in good health. Some libraries in this study had Jurkat cell RNA spiked in. The sample consisted of naive CD8+ T cells from blood, with Jurkat cell RNA spiked in. Noted subset: FACS-sorted CD8+CD4-CCR7+CD45RA+ naive T cells. This chain links TRBV29-1 with TRBJ2-5; 10 bases line up with TRBD2. The CDR3: CSDEILAGDSYQETQYF. DNA of the CDR3: TGCAGCGATGAAATCCTAGCGGGAGATAGCTACCAAGAGACCCAGTACTTC.